These T cell receptor beta chains were read from a single sample in a study of T cells in Graves' hyperthyroidism and ophthalmopathy. TCRdb ran MiXCR on the multiplex PCR reads and lists one entry per CDR3 protein. The sample contains about 720,000 distinct CDR3 sequences, approximately 18% of which appear only once. The sequenced sample consisted of blood. Source of these receptors: a woman aged 45-59 years with Graves' hyperthyroidism that later progressed to Graves' ophthalmopathy. CDR3s include the opening cysteine and the closing phenylalanine or tryptophan. Fields, in order: J gene, V gene, clone size, D gene, CDR3 protein, CDR3 DNA. A D gene is named only where the DNA matches it firmly. Where a row states a size, it is once, few, many or the class of an expanded clone; other rows omit it.

TRBJ1-1,TRBV30,many,-,CAWNEGPVGTEAFF,TGTGCCTGGAATGAAGGGCCAGTCGGGACTGAAGCTTTCTTT
TRBJ2-5,TRBV5-1,-,-,CASSLGLPRTQETQYF,TGCGCCAGCAGCTTGGGACTCCCAAGAACACAAGAGACCCAGTACTTC
TRBJ1-1,TRBV9,few,TRBD1,CASSVEKGANTEAFF,TGTGCCAGCAGCGTAGAGAAGGGGGCGAACACTGAAGCTTTCTTT
TRBJ2-1,TRBV3-1,many,-,CASSQVDNFYLNEQFF,TGTGCCAGCAGCCAGGTAGACAACTTCTATCTCAATGAGCAGTTCTTC
TRBJ1-6,TRBV6-2/TRBV6-3,-,-,CASSYDGRYSPLHF,TGTGCCAGCAGTTACGACGGGAGGTATTCACCCCTCCACTTT
TRBJ1-6,TRBV12-3/TRBV12-4,few,-,CASSLAFPNSPLHF,TGTGCCAGCAGTTTAGCATTTCCTAATTCACCCCTCCACTTT
TRBJ1-1,TRBV12-3/TRBV12-4,many,TRBD1,CASSRPGTGMATEAFF,TGTGCCAGCAGCCGTCCCGGGACAGGGATGGCCACTGAAGCTTTCTTT
TRBJ2-2,TRBV2,many,TRBD1,CASRKGAWGELFF,TGTGCCAGCCGAAAGGGGGCCTGGGGGGAGCTGTTTTTT
TRBJ2-3,TRBV5-1,few,-,CASSLAISGGAGTQYF,TGCGCCAGCAGCTTGGCTATTAGCGGCGGAGCAGGTACGCAGTATTTT
TRBJ1-2,TRBV30,few,-,CAGKSGRQNYGYTF,TGTGCCGGAAAATCGGGCAGGCAGAACTATGGCTACACCTTC
TRBJ2-7,TRBV20-1,many,TRBD1,CSAPKTGGSYEQYF,TGCAGTGCTCCGAAGACAGGGGGTTCCTACGAGCAGTACTTC
TRBJ1-2,TRBV18,few,-,CASSNDANYGYTF,TGTGCCAGCTCCAACGACGCCAACTATGGCTACACCTTC
TRBJ2-1,TRBV24-1,-,TRBD1,CATSDPTTGGFYNEQFF,TGTGCCACCAGTGATCCAACTACAGGGGGCTTCTACAATGAGCAGTTCTTC
TRBJ1-5,TRBV12-3/TRBV12-4,few,-,CASSLGAGKGQPQHF,TGTGCCAGCAGTTTAGGCGCCGGGAAGGGTCAGCCCCAGCATTTT
TRBJ1-1,TRBV5-5,many,-,CASSLVAGRGTEAFF,TGTGCCAGCAGCTTGGTGGCGGGGCGTGGGACTGAAGCTTTCTTT
TRBJ1-4,TRBV7-8,-,-,CASRRRGSNEKLFF,TGTGCCAGCAGACGCAGGGGATCAAATGAAAAACTGTTTTTT
TRBJ1-1,TRBV6-2/TRBV6-3,-,TRBD1,CASSPTRQGVKTEAFF,TGTGCCAGCAGTCCTACCCGACAGGGGGTAAAAACTGAAGCTTTCTTT
TRBJ2-7,TRBV2,many,-,CASSLTGRAYEQYF,TGTGCCAGCAGCCTTACAGGGCGCGCCTACGAGCAGTACTTC
TRBJ2-7,TRBV20-1,many,-,CSASELEGPSYEQYF,TGCAGTGCTAGTGAGTTGGAGGGGCCTTCCTACGAGCAGTACTTC
TRBJ2-7,TRBV7-9,-,TRBD1,CASSSSPGTGTQPTYEQYF,TGTGCCAGCAGCTCATCACCCGGGACAGGGACTCAACCTACCTACGAGCAGTACTTC
TRBJ2-1,TRBV30,many,-,CAWRQVLGEQFF,TGTGCCTGGAGACAGGTCCTAGGGGAGCAGTTCTTC
TRBJ2-3,TRBV6-1,many,-,CASSDQLGGTDTQYF,TGTGCCAGCAGTGACCAATTAGGCGGGACAGATACGCAGTATTTT
TRBJ1-2,TRBV19,-,TRBD1,CASNPTTGDYGYTF,TGTGCCAGTAACCCAACGACAGGGGACTATGGCTACACCTTC
TRBJ1-5,TRBV6-1,many,TRBD1,CASSGWDSSNQPQHF,TGTGCCAGCAGTGGATGGGACAGTAGCAATCAGCCCCAGCATTTT
TRBJ1-1,TRBV5-1,many,-,CASSLVGGTNTEAFF,TGCGCCAGCAGCTTGGTTGGAGGGACGAACACTGAAGCTTTCTTT
TRBJ2-3,TRBV9,-,-,CASSGGWGGTDTQYF,TGTGCCAGCAGCGGGGGGTGGGGCGGGACAGATACGCAGTATTTT
TRBJ2-2,TRBV5-1,few,-,CASSLAGSLNTGELFF,TGCGCCAGCAGCTTGGCAGGGTCCTTGAACACCGGGGAGCTGTTTTTT
TRBJ1-5,TRBV30,many,TRBD1,CAWGTGDDQPQHF,TGTGCCTGGGGGACAGGGGACGATCAGCCCCAGCATTTT
TRBJ1-5,TRBV12-3/TRBV12-4,-,-,CASRSRSQPQHF,TGTGCCAGCAGGTCCAGGTCTCAGCCCCAGCATTTT
TRBJ1-2,TRBV12-3/TRBV12-4,few,TRBD1,CASSPSPNRGHYGYTF,TGTGCCAGCAGCCCCTCCCCCAACAGGGGGCACTATGGCTACACCTTC
TRBJ2-7,TRBV7-2,many,TRBD1,CASSSTQGAGEQYF,TGTGCCAGCAGCTCCACCCAGGGGGCTGGAGAGCAGTACTTC
TRBJ2-5,TRBV7-9,few,-,CASSPRDIALRETQYF,TGTGCCAGCAGCCCCCGGGACATAGCGCTGCGGGAGACCCAGTACTTC
TRBJ1-3,TRBV11-2,-,-,CASSLRAGNTIYF,TGTGCCAGCAGCTTGAGGGCTGGAAACACCATATATTTT
TRBJ2-6,TRBV30,many,-,CAWRVSGANVLTF,TGTGCCTGGAGGGTCTCTGGGGCCAACGTCCTGACTTTC
TRBJ2-7,TRBV7-2,once,-,CASSLGPRNYEQYF,TGTGCCAGCAGCTTAGGCCCTAGAAACTACGAGCAGTACTTC
TRBJ1-3,TRBV4-1,few,-,CASTPDYSGNTIYF,TGCGCCAGCACCCCGGACTACTCTGGAAACACCATATATTTT
TRBJ2-2,TRBV9,many,-,CASSPLVVTGELFF,TGTGCCAGCAGCCCACTCGTGGTCACCGGGGAGCTGTTTTTT
TRBJ2-7,TRBV14,-,TRBD2,CASSPAGEWNEQYF,TGTGCCAGCAGCCCTGCGGGGGAGTGGAACGAGCAGTACTTC
TRBJ2-2,TRBV29-1,-,-,CSATNRNTGELFF,TGCAGCGCGACGAACAGGAACACCGGGGAGCTGTTTTTT
TRBJ1-4,TRBV18,many,-,CASSPNPVRGNEKLFF,TGTGCCAGCTCACCAAACCCTGTCCGGGGGAATGAAAAACTGTTTTTT
TRBJ1-2,TRBV7-9,-,-,CASSSAPDRSLNYGYTF,TGTGCCAGCAGCTCAGCCCCGGACAGATCCCTCAACTATGGCTACACCTTC
TRBJ2-7,TRBV27,many,-,CASSFWFPGKPSGEQYF,TGTGCCAGCAGTTTTTGGTTCCCGGGCAAGCCCTCGGGCGAGCAGTACTTC
TRBJ1-5,TRBV13,many,-,CASSLSGGVSQPQHF,TGTGCCAGCAGCCTCAGTGGGGGCGTTAGTCAGCCCCAGCATTTT
TRBJ2-2,TRBV10-3,-,TRBD1,CAISVGQGAIGELFF,TGTGCCATCAGTGTCGGACAGGGGGCGATCGGGGAGCTGTTTTTT
TRBJ1-5,TRBV12-3/TRBV12-4,few,TRBD1,CASSLRQGVNQPQHF,TGTGCCAGCAGTTTAAGGCAGGGGGTGAATCAGCCCCAGCATTTT
TRBJ2-7,TRBV6-2/TRBV6-3,-,-,CASSYVPGGHRDEQYF,TGTGCCAGCAGTTACGTACCGGGGGGCCACCGGGACGAGCAGTACTTC
TRBJ2-7,TRBV5-1,many,TRBD1,CASSPFPPGQGLRGSYEQYF,TGCGCCAGCAGCCCCTTTCCTCCGGGACAGGGGCTCCGAGGTTCCTACGAGCAGTACTTC
TRBJ1-1,TRBV29-1,-,-,CSAAKGDTEAFF,TGCAGCGCCGCAAAAGGGGACACTGAAGCTTTCTTT
TRBJ1-4,TRBV12-3/TRBV12-4,-,-,CASSPRQNEKLFF,TGTGCCAGCAGTCCCCGACAGAATGAAAAACTGTTTTTT
TRBJ2-2,TRBV6-2/TRBV6-3,-,TRBD1,CASSYGQGGNTGELFF,TGTGCCAGCAGTTACGGACAGGGGGGGAACACCGGGGAGCTGTTTTTT
TRBJ1-2,TRBV29-1,-,TRBD1,CSVEHRDRGLGYTF,TGCAGCGTTGAACACCGGGACAGGGGGCTTGGCTACACCTTC
TRBJ2-1,TRBV9,-,-,CASSFGASSYNEQFF,TGTGCCAGCAGTTTCGGGGCCAGCTCCTACAATGAGCAGTTCTTC
TRBJ1-2,TRBV25-1,-,-,CASSEVTTTSGYTF,TGTGCCAGCAGTGAAGTCACAACGACTTCTGGCTACACCTTC
TRBJ2-5,TRBV19,-,-,CASRARGEETQYF,TGTGCCAGTAGGGCGCGAGGGGAAGAGACCCAGTACTTC
TRBJ2-3,TRBV24-1,few,-,CATSDSWEDTQYF,TGTGCCACCAGTGATTCCTGGGAAGACACGCAGTATTTT
TRBJ2-2,TRBV9,-,TRBD1,CASSAFGQGVTGELFF,TGTGCCAGCAGCGCCTTCGGACAGGGGGTGACCGGGGAGCTGTTTTTT